These 23 T cell receptor beta chains share one sample of origin, sequenced in a study of T cells in Graves' hyperthyroidism and ophthalmopathy (dated by TCRdb to between 2018 and 2021). The library was prepared using multiplex PCR. Instrument on record: Illumina HiSeq 2000. The TCR beta CDR3 regions were amplified from the RNA transcripts. The TCR CDR3 was subjected to a first round of RT-PCR using the HTBI primer set and the Qiagen OneStep RT-PCR kit. TCRdb's own reprocessing of the public reads used fastp at Q25 and MiXCR and kept productive beta chains. For every CDR3 protein sequence, its rows merge into one entry that carries the most common genes and DNA. A total of about 150,000 distinct CDR3 sequences appear in this sample, around 21% of them only once. Clones ranked in the top ten supply around 70% of the sample. Sequencing was performed on blood. These receptor sequences come from a woman in her fifties or sixties with Graves' hyperthyroidism that later progressed to Graves' ophthalmopathy.

A remark on this clonotype: This sequence may be a read error, since a much larger clone differs from it by one base. The chain employs TRBV4-1 and TRBJ2-1, with D possibly TRBD2 on 5 matching bases. This CDR3 contains 11 residues. Germline CDR1 reads MGHRA; CDR2 reads YSYEKL. The CDR3: CASFLHGEQLF. The CDR3 nucleotides are TGCGCCAGCTTTCTTCACGGGGAGCAGCTCTTC.

This sequence joins TRBV5-6 and TRBJ2-7; D is ambiguous. This CDR3 is 14 amino acids long. Per the germline V gene, CDR1 is SGHDT and CDR2 is YYEEEE. V lost 0 bases and J 2 bases, leaving 9 bases between the germline ends. CDR3 sequence (DNA): TGTGCCAGCAGCTTGGTAGGCAGGCCCTACGAGCAGTACTTC. It translates to CASSLVGRPYEQYF.

The genes are TRBV12-3 or TRBV12-4 and TRBJ1-2; no clear D. Trimming shortened V by 9 bases and J by 1 base, and 15 bases separated the two germline ends. The CDR3 totals 14 residues. This chain's CDR3 is CASNAGGFNYGYTF. Here the CDR3 DNA reads TGTGCCAGTAATGCCGGCGGATTTAACTATGGCTACACCTTC.

This clonotype was detected ten times or more. Germline and junction disagree at one end, which may indicate a read error. The V and J genes are TRBV11-2 and TRBJ2-1; TRBD1 matches at 7 bases. Germline CDR1 reads SGHAT; CDR2 reads FQNNGV. The CDR3 length is 11 residues. CDR3 nucleotides: TGCAGCTCCAGGGGGTACAATGAGCAGTTCTTC. Residues: CSSRGYNEQFF.

The V and J genes are TRBV19 and TRBJ1-5; D unresolved. With 6 bases removed from V and 1 base from J, the gap between germline ends came to 13 bases. This CDR3 comprises 15 residues. Germline V gives CDR1 LNHDA, CDR2 SQIVND (reference sequence). The DNA of the CDR3 is TGTGCCAGTAGACTCCACAGCGCGAGCAATCAGCCCCAGCATTTT. It translates to CASRLHSASNQPQHF.

The sample holds many counts of this clonotype. The CDR3 loop is CASDRLKIPEAFF. Written as DNA, the CDR3 is TGTGCCAGCGACCGGCTCAAAATCCCTGAAGCTTTCTTT. V usage is TRBV28 and J usage is TRBJ1-1; no reliable D call. The ends were cut back, 8 bases at V and 6 bases at J, with 16 bases in the middle. CDR1 and CDR2 from the germline V gene are MDHEN and SYDVKM. The CDR3 has 13 residues.

This clonotype was observed at least ten times. The chain is built from TRBV5-1 and TRBJ2-6, with D possibly matching TRBD1 (5 bases). CDR1 is SGHRS and CDR2 is YFSETQ in the germline V gene. The CDR3 consists of 16 residues. V was pared by 0 bases and J by 2 bases, with 9 bases between. The CDR3 coding sequence is TGCGCCAGCAGCTTGGGAGAGACAGCTGGGGCCAACGTCCTGACTTTC. Encoded protein: CASSLGETAGANVLTF. The whole variable domain, filled in from reference TRBV5-1 and TRBJ2-6, reads KAGVTQTPRYLIKTRGQQVTLSCSPISGHRSVSWYQQTPGQGLQFLFEYFSETQRNKGNFPGRFSGRQFSNSRSEMNVSTLELGDSALYLCASSLGETAGANVLTFGAGSRLTVL.

This clonotype was detected ten times or more. The chain joins TRBV29-1 to TRBJ1-2; TRBD1 agrees at 7 bases. This CDR3 contains 12 residues. The J segment lost 5 bases and the V segment lost 3 bases, leaving 3 bases of the junction unmatched. The germline gives CDR1 SQVTM, CDR2 ANQGSEA. CDR3 loop: CSVDETGYGYTF. In DNA, the CDR3 is TGCAGCGTTGACGAGACAGGGTATGGCTACACCTTC.

Details on this clonotype: This may stem from a read error, because a much larger clone lies one nucleotide away. Here the CDR3 reads CASSSYRGETRYF. The CDR3 nucleotides read TGTGCCAGCAGTTCATACAGGGGGGAGACCCGGTACTTC. J is TRBJ2-5 and V is TRBV27; the match to TRBD1 covers 8 bases. The length of the CDR3 is 13 residues. CDR1 is MNHEY and CDR2 is SMNVEV in the germline V gene (reference sequence).

The chain carries TRBV29-1 and TRBJ1-2; D is unclear. In germline, CDR1 is SQVTM, CDR2 ANQGSEA. With 5 bases removed from V and 8 bases from J, the gap between germline ends came to 6 bases. This CDR3 comprises 9 residues. CDR3 sequence reads: CSVLEGYTF. The CDR3 bases are TGCAGCGTTTTAGAGGGCTACACCTTC.

This clonotype came up once. The chain is built from TRBV10-3 and TRBJ2-7, with 10 positions matching TRBD2. Losses at the gene ends were 6 bases for V and 4 bases for J; bases not matched to a gene: 3. The CDR3 totals 13 residues. Germline V lookup: CDR1 ENHRY, CDR2 SYGVKD. The CDR3 spells CAIRGTSVYEQYF. CDR3 bases: TGTGCCATCAGGGGGACTAGCGTTTACGAGCAGTACTTC.

The chain couples TRBV19 to TRBJ2-1, with TRBD2 matching 15 bases. The CDR3 has 17 residues. V gave up 6 bases and J gave up 0 bases; unmatched junction bases: 3. Looked up from germline, CDR1 is LNHDA and CDR2 is SQIVND (reference sequence). In DNA form, the CDR3 reads TGTGCCAGTAGCAGGACTAGCGGGAGGGCCTCCTACAATGAGCAGTTCTTC. This codes for CASSRTSGRASYNEQFF. Drawing the rest from reference TRBV19 and TRBJ2-1, the complete variable domain is DGGITQSPKYLFRKEGQNVTLSCEQNLNHDAMYWYRQDPGQGLRLIYYSQIVNDFQKGDIAEGYSVSREKKESFPLTVTSAQKNPTAFYLCASSRTSGRASYNEQFFGPGTRLTVL.

The chain joins TRBV27 to TRBJ2-1; maybe TRBD2 (5 bases). The V gene's germline CDR1 is MNHEY and CDR2 SMNVEV (reference sequence). Trimming cost V 6 bases and J 8 bases, with 20 bases left between them. This CDR3 has 15 amino acids. The CDR3 is CASSPSWHSGDEQFF. In DNA form, the CDR3 reads TGTGCCAGCAGCCCCTCGTGGCACAGCGGCGATGAGCAGTTCTTC.

This clonotype was counted at least ten times. The chain carries TRBV20-1 and TRBJ1-2; 8 bases agree with TRBD1. CDR1 DFQATT and CDR2 SNEGSKA come from the germline V gene (reference sequence). V was pared by 3 bases and J by 3 bases, with 12 bases of the junction left unmatched. This CDR3 is 16 amino acids long. Here the CDR3 DNA reads TGCAGTGCTAGTTACCGGACAGGGATGGCTGACTATGGCTACACCTTC. It yields the protein CSASYRTGMADYGYTF.

V is TRBV30 and J is TRBJ1-1; 7 bases align to TRBD1. This CDR3 spans 13 amino acids. Per the germline V gene, CDR1 is GTSNPN and CDR2 is SVGIG (reference sequence). The V gene end was trimmed by 3 bases and the J gene end by 4 bases; junction bases not matched to a gene: 5. The CDR3 protein is CAWSARQGTEAFF. The CDR3 region has the DNA TGTGCCTGGAGCGCTAGACAGGGCACTGAAGCTTTCTTT.

CDR3 bases: TGTGCCAGCAGTTTAATCAAGGGGGGACCCCAAGAGACCCAGTACTTC. The encoded protein is CASSLIKGGPQETQYF. The J gene is TRBJ2-5, the V gene TRBV27; tentatively, D is TRBD1 or TRBD2 (6 bases each). CDR1 and CDR2 from the germline V gene are MNHEY and SMNVEV (reference sequence). The CDR3 consists of 16 residues. V lost 2 bases to trimming and J lost 1 base, with 14 bases between them.

On this clonotype itself: One base away lies a much larger clone, so this may be a sequencing read error. The chain combines TRBV28 with TRBJ2-7; either TRBD1 or TRBD2 may supply D (5 bases each). V shed 2 bases and J shed 3 bases, with 14 bases lying between them. The CDR3 is 15 residues long. From germline, CDR1 is MDHEN and CDR2 SYDVKM. In DNA, the CDR3 is TGTGCCAGCAGTTTAGGGGGACCAGGATTCTACGAGCAGTACTTC. This gives the protein CASSLGGPGFYEQYF.

This clonotype has a count of ten or more. The chain is built from TRBV5-5 and TRBJ2-3; TRBD1 matches at 8 bases. The CDR3 is 16 residues long. V was clipped by 3 bases and J by 0 bases; unmatched bases: 6. Germline assignment: CDR1 SGHKS and CDR2 YYEKEE (reference sequence). The DNA for the CDR3 is TGTGCCAGCAGCTCGGGACAGGTCTTTAGCACAGATACGCAGTATTTT. Protein sequence: CASSSGQVFSTDTQYF.

This sequence joins TRBV2 and TRBJ2-1; no clear D. This CDR3 region has 10 residues. The ends were cut back, 1 base at V and 14 bases at J, with 6 bases in the middle. From germline, CDR1 is SNHLY and CDR2 FYNNEI. The CDR3 loop is CASSEGHKFF. As DNA, the CDR3 is TGTGCCAGCAGTGAAGGTCATAAGTTCTTC.

This clonotype was detected many times. V usage is TRBV5-6 and J usage is TRBJ2-5, with D possibly matching TRBD2 (6 bases). This CDR3 is built from 15 residues. V was cut by 6 bases and J by 5 bases, with 20 bases left in between. CDR1 is SGHDT, CDR2 YYEEEE, per germline. For the CDR3, the DNA is TGTGCCAGCATCTCTACTGGGCGGGACGAGGAGACCCAGTACTTC. It yields the protein CASISTGRDEETQYF. The full variable domain, with the rest looked up from reference TRBV5-6 and TRBJ2-5, is DAGVTQSPTHLIKTRGQQVTLRCSPKSGHDTVSWYQQALGQGPQFIFQYYEEEERQRGNFPDRFSGHQFPNYSSELNVNALLLGDSALYLCASISTGRDEETQYFGPGTRLLVL.

In its sample, this clonotype was seen many times. This chain connects TRBV5-1 to TRBJ1-2; the D gene is possibly TRBD1 (5 bases). This CDR3 spans 15 amino acids. Per germline, CDR1 SGHRS and CDR2 YFSETQ. V lost 0 bases and J lost 3, with 12 bases in between. The CDR3 is CASSLDGQGDYGYTF. The CDR3, as DNA: TGCGCCAGCAGCTTGGATGGTCAGGGAGACTATGGCTACACCTTC.

There are many counts of this clonotype. V gene TRBV18 combines with J gene TRBJ1-2; maybe TRBD1 (6 bases). This CDR3 spans 13 amino acids. Germline lookup yields CDR1 KGHSH and CDR2 LQKENI. The germline V and J ends were trimmed by 5 bases and 4 bases, with 11 bases remaining between them. CDR3 in amino acids: CASSFGQSYGYTF. The CDR3 bases are TGTGCCAGCTCATTCGGACAGAGCTATGGCTACACCTTC.

The chain uses TRBV7-9 and TRBJ2-2; perhaps TRBD2 as D (6 bases). The germline V and J ends were trimmed by 0 bases and 5 bases, with 10 bases remaining between them. Looked up from germline, CDR1 is SEHNR and CDR2 is FQNEAQ (reference sequence). The CDR3 extends over 15 amino acids. CDR3 DNA: TGTGCCAGCAGCTTAGCGGGAGGATGGACCGGGGAGCTGTTTTTT. The encoded protein is CASSLAGGWTGELFF.